This passage covers 3 T cell receptor beta chains from one sample sequenced in a study of T cell responses to AZD1222 COVID-19 vaccine. Only in-frame clones appear in the TCRdb table, and some are missing; sequencing was by immunoSEQ multiplex PCR. The sample includes 180,000 or so clones, roughly 92% of them seen just once. Sample: peripheral blood, taken 28 days after the second AZD1222 dose. These receptors all come from an adult who received the AZD1222 COVID-19 vaccine.

This clone was seen a handful of times. CDR3 region: CASSPQQGGRAFF. The CDR3 DNA sequence: TGTGCCAGCAGTCCCCAACAAGGGGGTCGCGCTTTCTTT. The chain employs TRBV2 and TRBJ1-1; tentatively, D is TRBD1 (6 bases). The CDR3 consists of 13 residues. The germline gives CDR1 SNHLY, CDR2 FYNNEI. The V end was cut by 5 bases, the J end by 11 bases, with 18 bases between. Complete variable domain (other parts from reference TRBV2 and TRBJ1-1): EPEVTQTPSHQVTQMGQEVILRCVPISNHLYFYWYRQILGQKVEFLVSFYNNEISEKSEIFDDQFSVERPDGSNFTLKIRSTKLEDSAMYFCASSPQQGGRAFFGQGTRLTVV.

The V and J genes are TRBV6-5 and TRBJ1-1; D is possibly TRBD1 (5 bases). V shed 6 bases and J shed 3 bases, with 11 bases lying between them. The CDR3 runs to 13 residues. Germline V lookup: CDR1 MNHEY, CDR2 SVGAGI. CDR3 DNA sequence: TGTGCCAGCAGAGACAGTGTGGACACTGAAGCTTTCTTT. This gives the protein CASRDSVDTEAFF.

The chain links TRBV30 to TRBJ1-3; no reliable D call. This CDR3 spans 12 amino acids. V was cut by 2 bases and J by 4 bases, with 6 bases left in between. CDR1 GTSNPN and CDR2 SVGIG come from the germline V gene (reference sequence). CDR3 sequence: CAWSRPGNTIYF. The CDR3 DNA is TGTGCCTGGAGTAGGCCCGGAAACACCATATATTTT.